Below are 13 T cell receptor beta chains sequenced from a single sample in a study of STAT5B mutations in CD4+ large granular lymphocyte leukemia. The assay was immunoSEQ multiplex PCR, and TCRdb's table has in-frame clones only and misses some. The table has a few thousand clones, around four fifths seen once. Sequencing was carried out using PBMCs. The receptors derive from a man between 65 and 85 years old with CD4+ T-cell large granular lymphocyte leukemia.

V gene TRBV4-1 combines with J gene TRBJ1-3, with D hard to call. Trimming took 1 base from V and 0 from J, leaving 7 bases between them. The CDR3 sequence is 15 residues long. CDR1 and CDR2 (germline): MGHRA, YSYEKL. The CDR3 sequence: CASSQGPYSGNTIYF. In DNA, the CDR3 is TGCGCCAGCAGCCAAGGGCCTTACTCTGGAAACACCATATATTTT.

Remarks on this clone: The junction and the germline gene differ at one end; a read error may be behind it. The chain employs TRBV14 and TRBJ2-1, with 9 bases that match TRBD1. Germline V gene data show CDR1 as SGHDN and CDR2 as FVKESK. This CDR3 has 17 amino acids. CDR3 coding DNA: TGTGCCAGCAACCAAGGCCTGGACAGGGGACTCTACAATGAGCAGTTCTTC. Translation gives CASNQGLDRGLYNEQFF. Using reference TRBV14 and TRBJ2-1 for the parts outside the CDR3, the full variable domain is EAGVTQFPSHSVIEKGQTVTLRCDPISGHDNLYWYRRVMGKEIKFLLHFVKESKQDESGMPNNRFLAERTGGTYSTLKVQPAELEDSGVYFCASNQGLDRGLYNEQFFGPGTRLTVL.

This clone appeared a few times. V usage is TRBV5-1 and J usage is TRBJ2-1; 8 nucleotides agree with TRBD2. This CDR3 has 14 amino acids. V was pared by 7 bases and J by 7 bases, with 10 bases of the junction left unmatched. Germline V CDR1 and CDR2: SGHRS, YFSETQ. CDR3 sequence reads: CASSRGGLGNEQFF. The DNA of the CDR3 is TGCGCCAGCTCCCGGGGGGGCCTTGGAAATGAGCAGTTCTTC. The complete variable domain, with remaining parts taken from reference TRBV5-1 and TRBJ2-1, reads KAGVTQTPRYLIKTRGQQVTLSCSPISGHRSVSWYQQTPGQGLQFLFEYFSETQRNKGNFPGRFSGRQFSNSRSEMNVSTLELGDSALYLCASSRGGLGNEQFFGPGTRLTVL.

The rearrangement joins TRBV7-9 to TRBJ2-7; possible D gene TRBD2, 5 bases. The CDR3 consists of 18 residues. V was clipped by 1 base and J by 2 bases, with 21 bases between them. From germline, CDR1 is SEHNR and CDR2 FQNEAQ (reference sequence). The CDR3 is CASSLGGLAGLRTYEQYF. CDR3 DNA sequence: TGTGCCAGCAGCTTAGGTGGGCTAGCCGGACTGAGGACCTACGAGCAGTACTTC.

The gene calls are TRBV11-3 and TRBJ2-5; perhaps TRBD1 as D (6 bases). The CDR3 totals 16 residues. In germline, CDR1 is SGHNT, CDR2 YENEEA. Trimming stripped 7 bases from V and 4 bases from J, with 22 bases between. The chain's CDR3 is CASTNRGWTVVETQYF. For the CDR3, the DNA is TGTGCCAGCACCAACCGGGGATGGACAGTTGTAGAGACCCAGTACTTC.

This clone came up a few times. The V gene is TRBV7-9, the J gene TRBJ2-7, with 11 bases aligning to TRBD1. Trimming took 3 bases from V and 5 from J; bases not matched to a gene: 3. Germline CDR1 is SEHNR and CDR2 is FQNEAQ (reference sequence). The CDR3 runs 14 residues. In DNA, the CDR3 is TGTGCCAGCAGCTTGGACAGGGGGCTGAACGAGCAGTACTTC. It encodes CASSLDRGLNEQYF. The variable domain in full, completed from reference TRBV7-9 and TRBJ2-7, reads DTGVSQNPRHKITKRGQNVTFRCDPISEHNRLYWYRQTLGQGPEFLTYFQNEAQLEKSRLLSDRFSAERPKGSFSTLEIQRTEQGDSAMYLCASSLDRGLNEQYFGPGTRLTVT.

V usage is TRBV27 and J usage is TRBJ2-3; tentative D call: TRBD2 (7 bases). The CDR3 contains 13 residues. The V and J ends lost 5 bases and 2 bases respectively, with 8 bases between them. From germline, CDR1 is MNHEY and CDR2 SMNVEV (reference sequence). The CDR3 DNA sequence: TGTGCCAGCAGTGGGGGGGCCACAGATACGCAGTATTTT. This translates into CASSGGATDTQYF.

This clone has only one observation. The V gene is TRBV30, the J gene TRBJ2-2; perhaps TRBD1 as D (6 bases). Trimming left V 3 bases short and J 4 bases short, with 12 bases between. Germline-derived CDR1 and CDR2 are GTSNPN and SVGIG (reference sequence). CDR3 length: 14 residues. CDR3 residues: CAWRLIGGTGELFF. The CDR3 DNA follows: TGTGCCTGGAGACTTATAGGGGGCACCGGGGAGCTGTTTTTT.

The chain recombines TRBV14 with TRBJ1-4; no definite D call. This CDR3 region has 13 residues. Germline CDR1 reads SGHDN; CDR2 reads FVKESK. V dropped 6 bases and J dropped 0 bases, with 5 bases sitting between them. CDR3 amino acids: CASSKATNEKLFF. The CDR3 DNA reads TGTGCCAGCAGTAAGGCAACTAATGAAAAACTGTTTTTT.

Only a few counts were recorded for this clone. V is TRBV23-1 and J is TRBJ2-7; D is perhaps TRBD1 (6 bases). TRBV23-1 qualifies as an ORF whose function is uncertain. The CDR3 extends over 16 amino acids. V lost 0 bases to trimming and J lost 5 bases, with 17 bases between them. The CDR3 coding sequence is TGCGCCAGCAGTCAATCGAGGGACACAGTTCCCCACGAGCAGTACTTC. This gives the protein CASSQSRDTVPHEQYF.

The V and J genes are TRBV29-1 and TRBJ2-3; D is unresolved. Trimming took off 7 bases at V and 3 bases at J, with 8 bases between the two ends. This CDR3 has 11 amino acids. The germline V gene has CDR1 SQVTM and CDR2 ANQGSEA. DNA for the CDR3: TGCAGCGCCCCCATAACAGATACGCAGTATTTT. Protein product: CSAPITDTQYF.

The chain has TRBV5-4 and TRBJ1-1; D is uncertain. The V gene's germline CDR1 is SGHNT and CDR2 YYREEE (reference sequence). V shed 4 bases and J shed 0 bases, with 13 bases lying between them. The CDR3 is 15 amino acids. CDR3 sequence (DNA): TGTGCCAGCAGCCATCTCGACGGGGTGAACACTGAAGCTTTCTTT. It codes for CASSHLDGVNTEAFF.

The V call is TRBV7-9, the J call TRBJ2-3; 9 nucleotides line up with TRBD1. The CDR3 sequence is 15 residues long. CDR1 is SEHNR, CDR2 FQNEAQ, per germline (reference sequence). Unmatched junction bases numbered 7, after V lost 5 bases and J lost 4 bases. The CDR3 sequence: CASSPLQGAPDTQYF. The CDR3 DNA sequence: TGTGCCAGCAGCCCACTACAGGGGGCGCCAGATACGCAGTATTTT.